The 21 T cell receptor beta chains below come from one sample, sequenced in a study of early T cells in non-severe SARS-CoV-2 infection. TCRdb re-called the 5' RACE reads with MiXCR, one entry per CDR3 protein. Counted here are 30,000 to 40,000 distinct CDR3 sequences, about 5% occurring once; the ten biggest clones make up roughly 15%. Material for sequencing was whole blood. All receptors come from an adult who was a healthcare worker with PCR-confirmed SARS-CoV-2 infection or an uninfected control (not recorded which).

The chain uses TRBV6-2 or TRBV6-3 and TRBJ1-1, with D perhaps matching TRBD1 (6 bases). V lost 7 bases and J 5 bases, leaving 17 bases between the germline ends. CDR3 length: 14 amino acids. The germline CDR1 and CDR2 sequences are MNHEY and SVGEGT. CDR3 DNA sequence: TGTGCCAGCACCGGAGGACGGGGGGCGACTGAAGCTTTCTTT. Translated: CASTGGRGATEAFF.

This clonotype was counted between two and nine times. The chain has TRBV5-1 and TRBJ2-7; perhaps TRBD1 as D (5 bases). The CDR3 sequence is 16 residues long. Trimming took off 0 bases at V and 2 bases at J, with 15 bases between the two ends. Germline values: CDR1 SGHRS, CDR2 YFSETQ. CDR3 residues: CASSLAGQDNTYEQYF. CDR3 sequence (DNA): TGCGCCAGCAGCTTGGCCGGGCAGGACAATACCTACGAGCAGTACTTC.

This clonotype was counted only a few times. The chain joins TRBV7-2 to TRBJ2-1; 12 nucleotides agree with TRBD2. The V and J ends lost 5 bases and 7 bases, in that order; junction bases with no gene match: 6. The CDR3 length is 15 residues. CDR1 is SGHTA and CDR2 is FQGNSA in the germline V gene. The DNA of the CDR3 is TGTGCCAGCAGCGGAGCACTAGCGGGGGGAAATGAGCAGTTCTTC. It is translated as CASSGALAGGNEQFF.

In this sample, this clonotype turned up many times. The chain combines TRBV20-1 with TRBJ1-1, with D possibly TRBD1 on 5 matching bases. V was clipped by 4 bases and J by 1 base, with 16 bases between them. The V gene's germline CDR1 is DFQATT and CDR2 SNEGSKA (reference sequence). The CDR3 contains 15 residues. As DNA, the CDR3 is TGCAGTGCTACCAATGCCGGGACCTCGAACACTGAAGCTTTCTTT. It codes for CSATNAGTSNTEAFF.

The CDR3 protein is CASSRDKRRYF. The CDR3 DNA is TGTGCCAGCAGCCGGGACAAGAGGAGGTACTTC. The chain has TRBV6-2 or TRBV6-3 and TRBJ2-4; TRBD1 is a possible D gene (6 bases). Germline V gene data show CDR1 as MNHEY and CDR2 as SVGEGT. The V and J ends lost 6 bases and 15 bases respectively, with 15 bases between them. This CDR3 is 11 amino acids long.

This clonotype appeared a few times. The chain combines TRBV18 with TRBJ1-3; unclear D gene. Trimming removed 2 bases from V and 0 bases from J, with 8 bases in between. CDR1 is KGHSH and CDR2 is LQKENI in the germline V gene. The CDR3 totals 15 residues. The CDR3, as DNA: TGTGCCAGCTCACCAGGCGGGGACTCTGGAAACACCATATATTTT. Protein product: CASSPGGDSGNTIYF.

This clonotype was detected ten times or more. This chain uses TRBV7-6 with TRBJ1-2, with 8 bases lining up with TRBD1. The ends lost 4 bases at V and 0 bases at J; junction bases unmatched: 10. The germline gives CDR1 SGHVS, CDR2 FNYEAQ. The CDR3 spans 17 residues. In nucleotides, the CDR3 is TGTGCCAGCAGCTCCAGAGGACAGGGCTCCACTAACTATGGCTACACCTTC. Translating gives CASSSRGQGSTNYGYTF.

The chain joins TRBV29-1 to TRBJ2-1, with D tentatively TRBD1 or TRBD2 (5 bases each). The V end lost 2 bases, the J end lost 4 bases, and 9 bases lay between the germline ends. Germline CDR1 reads SQVTM; CDR2 reads ANQGSEA. The CDR3 runs to 13 residues. CDR3 nucleotide sequence: TGCAGCGTTGAACCGGGACGTTACAATGAGCAGTTCTTC. Translated: CSVEPGRYNEQFF.

This clonotype was seen only a few times. The rearrangement uses TRBV7-2 and TRBJ1-1, with 7 nucleotides matching TRBD1. The germline V gene has CDR1 SGHTA and CDR2 FQGNSA. The CDR3 runs 14 residues. J lost 5 bases, V lost 5 bases, and 8 bases had no gene match. In DNA form, the CDR3 reads TGTGCCAGCAGCCGCATCTCAGGGGGAACTGAAGCTTTCTTT. It is translated as CASSRISGGTEAFF. The whole variable domain, remainder taken from reference TRBV7-2 and TRBJ1-1, is GAGVSQSPSNKVTEKGKDVELRCDPISGHTALYWYRQSLGQGLEFLIYFQGNSAPDKSGLPSDRFSAERTGGSVSTLTIQRTQQEDSAVYLCASSRISGGTEAFFGQGTRLTVV.

This clonotype has more than one count but fewer than ten. The chain couples TRBV25-1 to TRBJ1-5, with D maybe TRBD1 (5 bases). CDR3 length equals 14 residues. Germline V gives CDR1 MGHDK, CDR2 SYGVNS. The germline V and J ends were trimmed by 3 bases and 12 bases, with 18 bases remaining between them. CDR3 in amino acids: CASSETGTLDHQHF. The CDR3 DNA is TGTGCCAGCAGTGAGACGGGGACTCTCGATCACCAGCATTTT. Together with reference TRBV25-1 and TRBJ1-5, the CDR3 gives the full variable domain: EADIYQTPRYLVIGTGKKITLECSQTMGHDKMYWYQQDPGMELHLIHYSYGVNSTEKGDLSSESTVSRIRTEHFPLTLESARPSHTSQYLCASSETGTLDHQHFGDGTRLSIL.

This clonotype has a handful of counts. The chain carries TRBV12-3 or TRBV12-4 and TRBJ1-1; D perhaps matches TRBD1 (5 bases). The V end lost 2 bases, the J end lost 6 bases, and 10 bases lay between the germline ends. The CDR3 sequence is 13 residues long. The CDR3 sequence is CASSLRTGAEAFF. In nucleotides, the CDR3 is TGTGCCAGCAGTTTAAGAACGGGGGCTGAAGCTTTCTTT.

This clonotype came up many times. The rearrangement uses TRBV28 and TRBJ2-5; TRBD1 matches 9 bases. The length of the CDR3 is 16 residues. V lost 3 bases to trimming and J lost 5 bases; unmatched junction nucleotides: 10. The germline gives CDR1 MDHEN, CDR2 SYDVKM. CDR3 DNA sequence: TGTGCCAGCAGTTTTAGTACAGGGGGCCCATCGGAGACCCAGTACTTC. Translation gives CASSFSTGGPSETQYF.

This clonotype has just a few counts. V gene TRBV4-1 combines with J gene TRBJ1-5, with no clear D. Germline CDR1 reads MGHRA; CDR2 reads YSYEKL. The CDR3 runs to 14 residues. V lost 0 bases and J lost 2, with 5 bases in between. CDR3 amino acids: CASSQDFGNQPQHF. In DNA form, the CDR3 reads TGCGCCAGCAGCCAAGATTTTGGCAATCAGCCCCAGCATTTT.

This clonotype was counted at least ten times. The V and J genes are TRBV19 and TRBJ2-2; D might be TRBD1 (5 bases). Germline CDR1 reads LNHDA; CDR2 reads SQIVND (reference sequence). The germline V and J ends were trimmed by 5 bases and 4 bases, with 11 bases remaining between them. CDR3 length: 14 amino acids. CDR3 coding DNA: TGTGCCAGTAGTGATACAGGTCTCACCGGGGAGCTGTTTTTT. This translates into CASSDTGLTGELFF. The whole variable domain, remainder taken from reference TRBV19 and TRBJ2-2, is DGGITQSPKYLFRKEGQNVTLSCEQNLNHDAMYWYRQDPGQGLRLIYYSQIVNDFQKGDIAEGYSVSREKKESFPLTVTSAQKNPTAFYLCASSDTGLTGELFFGEGSRLTVL.

This clonotype showed up just a few times. This chain joins TRBV7-2 and TRBJ2-3; 7 nucleotides match TRBD2. Germline trimming cut 5 bases from V and 4 bases from J; bases unmatched to any gene: 6. CDR3 length: 14 amino acids. Per the germline V gene, CDR1 is SGHTA and CDR2 is FQGNSA. CDR3 DNA: TGTGCCAGCAGCCGCGACGCGGGGGCAGATACGCAGTATTTT. Protein: CASSRDAGADTQYF. Using reference TRBV7-2 and TRBJ2-3 for the parts outside the CDR3, the full variable domain is GAGVSQSPSNKVTEKGKDVELRCDPISGHTALYWYRQSLGQGLEFLIYFQGNSAPDKSGLPSDRFSAERTGGSVSTLTIQRTQQEDSAVYLCASSRDAGADTQYFGPGTRLTVL.

This clonotype was recorded many times. This chain links TRBV11-2 with TRBJ2-3, with 9 positions matching TRBD2. Trimming took 0 bases from V and 4 from J; bases not matched to a gene: 2. The CDR3 covers 15 residues. Germline V gene data show CDR1 as SGHAT and CDR2 as FQNNGV. CDR3 sequence: CASSLDSGGPDTQYF. DNA for the CDR3: TGTGCCAGCAGCTTAGATAGCGGGGGTCCAGATACGCAGTATTTT.

This clonotype was seen repeatedly, ten times or more. The chain combines TRBV28 with TRBJ1-2; D unresolved. Per the germline V gene, CDR1 is MDHEN and CDR2 is SYDVKM. CDR3 length: 14 residues. V lost 2 bases to trimming and J lost 6 bases, with 13 bases between them. The CDR3: CASSLALRLNGYTF. The CDR3 nucleotides are TGTGCCAGCAGTTTAGCCCTGAGGCTTAATGGCTACACCTTC.

In its sample, this clonotype was seen many times. This rearrangement joins TRBV5-1 to TRBJ2-2; 7 bases map to TRBD1. J gave up 3 bases and V 0 bases, and 8 bases lay outside the gene matches. The CDR3 loop spans 17 amino acids. Germline V gives CDR1 SGHRS, CDR2 YFSETQ. Written as DNA, the CDR3 is TGCGCCAGCAGCTTGGAGGTAGGGGGCTTGGACACCGGGGAGCTGTTTTTT. Protein sequence: CASSLEVGGLDTGELFF. Based on the CDR3 plus reference TRBV5-1 and TRBJ2-2, the full variable domain is KAGVTQTPRYLIKTRGQQVTLSCSPISGHRSVSWYQQTPGQGLQFLFEYFSETQRNKGNFPGRFSGRQFSNSRSEMNVSTLELGDSALYLCASSLEVGGLDTGELFFGEGSRLTVL.

In its sample, this clonotype was seen many times. The V and J genes are TRBV7-8 and TRBJ1-1; D gene uncertain. Trimming removed 5 bases from V and 6 bases from J, with 13 bases in between. This CDR3 has 13 amino acids. Germline CDR1 reads SGHVS; CDR2 reads FQNEAQ. The CDR3: CASSARPGAEAFF. The CDR3, as DNA: TGTGCCAGCAGCGCCCGTCCCGGGGCTGAAGCTTTCTTT.

This clonotype was seen ten or more times. The chain recombines TRBV7-2 with TRBJ1-5, with D maybe TRBD1 (5 bases). Germline CDR1 is SGHTA and CDR2 is FQGNSA. The CDR3 contains 14 residues. The V end lost 5 bases, the J end lost 5 bases, and 13 bases lay between the germline ends. The CDR3 bases are TGTGCCAGCAGCCCTCTGGGGGTGGATCAGCCCCAGCATTTT. This gives the protein CASSPLGVDQPQHF.

This clonotype was seen more than once but under ten times. The rearrangement joins TRBV20-1 to TRBJ2-1, with D perhaps matching TRBD2 (6 bases). The CDR3 is 11 amino acids. The V end lost 0 bases, the J end lost 11 bases, and 8 bases lay between the germline ends. Germline lookup yields CDR1 DFQATT and CDR2 SNEGSKA (reference sequence). CDR3 bases: TGCAGTGCTAGAGATAGGACTAAGCAGTTCTTC. Amino acids: CSARDRTKQFF.